These T cell receptor beta chains were read from a single sample in a study of healthy donors' naive CD4 and CD8 T cells. Via MiXCR, TCRdb re-called the reads, giving one row per CDR3 protein. The sample carries 150,000 to 200,000 distinct CDR3 sequences, around 74% recorded once. Sequencing was done on a sample of naive CD4+ and CD8+ T cells sorted from blood, pooled from several donors. These TCRs come from a pool of human donors in good health; the sample pools cells from several healthy donors. The CDR3 runs from the conserved cysteine through the conserved F or W. D genes are given only for firm matches. Clone size is shown for a subset of rows, as once, few, many or a class of expanded clone.

TRBV18	TRBJ1-1	few	.	CASSPATAPGGAFF	TGTGCCAGCTCACCCGCGACCGCCCCGGGGGGAGCTTTCTTT
TRBV19	TRBJ2-1	.	TRBD2	CASSSPDGRAHNEQFF	TGTGCCAGTAGTTCCCCTGACGGGAGGGCCCACAATGAGCAGTTCTTC
TRBV28	TRBJ2-1	once	.	CASSFLGSPYNEQFF	TGTGCCAGCAGTTTCCTGGGGAGCCCTTACAATGAGCAGTTCTTC
TRBV30	TRBJ2-7	once	.	CASLFEDAAGYEQYF	TGTGCCTCTCTCTTTGAGGACGCCGCTGGCTACGAGCAGTACTTC
TRBV29-1	TRBJ2-7	.	TRBD2	CSVAGTSGSYEQYF	TGCAGCGTTGCCGGGACTAGCGGCAGCTACGAGCAGTACTTC
TRBV11-2	TRBJ2-3	few	.	CASSRGLADTQYF	TGTGCCAGCAGCCGAGGACTGGCAGATACGCAGTATTTT
TRBV6-2/TRBV6-3	TRBJ1-2	.	.	CASSNSGVYGYTF	TGTGCCAGCAGTAACTCCGGGGTCTATGGCTACACCTTC
TRBV29-1	TRBJ1-1	few	.	CSVVGGMNTEAFF	TGCAGCGTTGTCGGGGGCATGAACACTGAAGCTTTCTTT
TRBV6-2/TRBV6-3	TRBJ1-5	.	TRBD1	CASRLQGGSNQPQHF	TGTGCCAGCAGACTACAGGGGGGTAGCAATCAGCCCCAGCATTTT
TRBV27	TRBJ2-3	.	.	CASSLDRMSTDTQYF	TGTGCCAGCAGTTTAGACAGGATGAGCACAGATACGCAGTATTTT
TRBV29-1	TRBJ2-7	.	TRBD1	CSVSGTGSSYEQYF	TGCAGCGTTTCCGGGACAGGGAGCTCCTACGAGCAGTACTTC
TRBV27	TRBJ1-5	.	.	CASSLYAREGIQPQHF	TGTGCCAGCAGTTTATATGCCAGGGAGGGGATTCAGCCCCAGCATTTT
TRBV30	TRBJ1-3	.	.	CAWSIPKLAAGNTIYF	TGTGCCTGGAGTATCCCTAAGTTGGCGGCTGGAAACACCATATATTTT
TRBV27	TRBJ1-6	.	.	CASTAAGLDLHF	TGTGCCAGCACCGCTGCCGGGTTGGACCTCCACTTT
TRBV19	TRBJ2-3	.	.	CASRPTALSDTQYF	TGTGCCAGCCGGCCTACGGCGTTGTCAGATACGCAGTATTTT
TRBV27	TRBJ1-2	.	TRBD1	CASSYRDSISYGYTF	TGTGCCAGCAGTTACCGGGACAGTATAAGCTATGGCTACACCTTC
TRBV6-2/TRBV6-3	TRBJ2-1	.	TRBD2	CASSLTSGRALYNEQFF	TGTGCCAGCAGTTTGACTAGCGGGAGGGCCCTCTACAATGAGCAGTTCTTC
TRBV27	TRBJ1-4	.	.	CASEASGKLFF	TGTGCCAGCGAAGCCTCGGGAAAACTGTTTTTT
TRBV20-1	TRBJ2-7	.	.	CSARTGREQYF	TGCAGTGCTAGAACAGGGCGGGAGCAGTACTTC
TRBV10-3	TRBJ2-7	.	TRBD2	CAILSGSGYEQYF	TGTGCCATCTTAAGCGGGAGTGGGTACGAGCAGTACTTC
TRBV6-5	TRBJ2-1	.	TRBD1	CASSLTGVSYNEQFF	TGTGCCAGCAGCCTGACAGGGGTGAGCTACAATGAGCAGTTCTTC
TRBV19	TRBJ1-2	.	.	CASSIDPGTRGGYTF	TGTGCCAGTAGTATAGATCCCGGGACTCGGGGTGGCTACACCTTC
TRBV20-1	TRBJ1-6	.	.	CSASGRQGSPLHF	TGCAGTGCTAGTGGGAGGCAGGGCTCACCCCTCCACTTT
TRBV2	TRBJ2-1	.	TRBD2	CASSVGLAGLYNEQFF	TGTGCCAGCAGTGTAGGTCTAGCGGGATTGTACAATGAGCAGTTCTTC
TRBV6-6	TRBJ1-2	.	TRBD1	CASSRQGYSYGYTF	TGTGCCAGCAGTAGACAGGGTTACTCCTATGGCTACACCTTC
TRBV6-5	TRBJ1-1	.	.	CASSYVGRETDEAFF	TGTGCCAGCAGTTACGTCGGTAGGGAGACAGACGAAGCTTTCTTT